This record concerns one T cell receptor beta chain sequence. The sample comes from a study of OX40 agonist ivuxolimab in advanced cancers. Sequencing was performed with immunoSEQ multiplex PCR; in TCRdb, only in-frame clones are kept and a portion is missing. The table lists tens of thousands of clones, approximately 88% of them singletons. The V and J ends lost 3 bases and 4 bases respectively, with 13 bases between them. The CDR3 loop spans 15 amino acids. Germline CDR1 and CDR2: MDHEN and SYDVKM. Sequencing used CD4+ or CD8+ T cells sorted from blood, obtained in a trial of the OX40 agonist ivuxolimab. V gene TRBV28 combines with J gene TRBJ2-1; no clear D gene. The source is an adult with an advanced solid tumor such as melanoma, head and neck, liver or kidney cancer. CDR3 sequence (DNA): TGTGCCAGCAGTTTGGTGGTAGGGTTGTACAATGAGCAGTTCTTC. It is translated as CASSLVVGLYNEQFF.